This T cell receptor (beta chain) was obtained from a study of blood T cell repertoires in COVID-19. Study in general: COVID-19 samples from acute and convalescent phases originated in the United States, Italy and Spain.

Those who participated ranged in age from about 18 to 89 years and resided in about two dozen US areas. Cohorts were determined from participant-reported clinical history. Methods used by the authors: How many nucleated cells were present was estimated from reference gene primer amplification. Clones were sequenced by immunoSEQ multiplex PCR, and TCRdb holds only the in-frame ones, with some missing. The D gene and trimming were derived from the DNA, and the V and J assignments and clone size from that table. The sample records just over 250,000 clones, about 80% being singletons. Germline V gene lookup returns CDR1 SQVTM and CDR2 ANQGSEA. V was trimmed by 2 bases and J by 7 bases, leaving 12 bases between them. The CDR3 extends over 13 amino acids.

V and J are TRBV29-1 and TRBJ2-1; D is unclear. This TCR was recovered from a man aged 25 to 45 with acute COVID-19. The sequenced material came from PBMCs or T cells enriched from blood (not recorded which). The CDR3 loop reads CSVELPPRNEQFF. DNA for the CDR3: TGCAGCGTTGAACTACCCCCGCGTAATGAGCAGTTCTTC.